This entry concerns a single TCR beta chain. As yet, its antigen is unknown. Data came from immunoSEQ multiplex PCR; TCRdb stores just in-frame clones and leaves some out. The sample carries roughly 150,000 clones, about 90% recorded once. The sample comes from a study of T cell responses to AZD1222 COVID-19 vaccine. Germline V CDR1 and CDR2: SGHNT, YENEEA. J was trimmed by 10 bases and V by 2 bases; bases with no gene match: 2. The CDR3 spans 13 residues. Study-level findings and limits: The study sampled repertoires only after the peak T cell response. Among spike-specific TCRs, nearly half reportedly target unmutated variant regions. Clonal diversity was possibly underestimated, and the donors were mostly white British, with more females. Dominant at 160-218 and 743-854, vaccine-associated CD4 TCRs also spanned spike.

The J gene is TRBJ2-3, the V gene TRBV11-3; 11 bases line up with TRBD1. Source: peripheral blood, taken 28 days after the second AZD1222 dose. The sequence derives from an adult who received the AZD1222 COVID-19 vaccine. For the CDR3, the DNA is TGTGCCAGCAGCTTACGGGACAGGGGGTCGCAGTATTTT. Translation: CASSLRDRGSQYF.